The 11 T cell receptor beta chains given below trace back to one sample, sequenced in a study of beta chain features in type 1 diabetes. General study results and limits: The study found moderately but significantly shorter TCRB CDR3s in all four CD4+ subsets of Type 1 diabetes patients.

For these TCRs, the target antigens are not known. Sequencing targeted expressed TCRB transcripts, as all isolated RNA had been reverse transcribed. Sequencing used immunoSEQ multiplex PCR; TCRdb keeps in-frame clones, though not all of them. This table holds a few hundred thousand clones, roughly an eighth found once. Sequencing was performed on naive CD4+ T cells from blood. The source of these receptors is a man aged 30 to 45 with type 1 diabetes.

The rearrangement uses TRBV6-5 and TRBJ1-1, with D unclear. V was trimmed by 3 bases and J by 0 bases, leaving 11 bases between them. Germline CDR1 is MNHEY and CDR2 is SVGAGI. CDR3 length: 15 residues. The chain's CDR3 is CASSYSGFMNTEAFF. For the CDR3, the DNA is TGTGCCAGCAGTTATTCAGGCTTCATGAACACTGAAGCTTTCTTT.

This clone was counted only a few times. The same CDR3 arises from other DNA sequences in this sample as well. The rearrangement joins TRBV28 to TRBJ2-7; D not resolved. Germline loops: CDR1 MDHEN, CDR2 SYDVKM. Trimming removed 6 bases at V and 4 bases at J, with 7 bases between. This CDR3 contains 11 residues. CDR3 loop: CASSLNYEQYF. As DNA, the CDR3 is TGTGCCAGCAGCCTTAATTACGAGCAGTACTTC.

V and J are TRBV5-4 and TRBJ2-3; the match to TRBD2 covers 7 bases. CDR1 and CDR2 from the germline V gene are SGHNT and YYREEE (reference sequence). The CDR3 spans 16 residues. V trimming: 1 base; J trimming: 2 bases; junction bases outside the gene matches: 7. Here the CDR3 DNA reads TGTGCCAGCAGCTTGTTTTCTAGCGGATACACAGATACGCAGTATTTT. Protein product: CASSLFSSGYTDTQYF.

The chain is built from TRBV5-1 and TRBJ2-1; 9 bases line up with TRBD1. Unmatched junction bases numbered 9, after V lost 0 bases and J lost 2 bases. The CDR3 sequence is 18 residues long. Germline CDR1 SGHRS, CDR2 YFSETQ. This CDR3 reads CASSLALSGTGTYNEQFF. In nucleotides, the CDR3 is TGCGCCAGCAGCTTGGCTCTCTCCGGGACAGGGACCTACAATGAGCAGTTCTTC.

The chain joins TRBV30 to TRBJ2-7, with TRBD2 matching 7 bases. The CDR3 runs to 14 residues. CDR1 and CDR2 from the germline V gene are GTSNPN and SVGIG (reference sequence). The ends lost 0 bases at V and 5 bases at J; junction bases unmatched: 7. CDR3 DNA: TGTGCCTGGAGTGTGGGCGGGAGTATCGACGAGCAGTACTTC. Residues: CAWSVGGSIDEQYF.

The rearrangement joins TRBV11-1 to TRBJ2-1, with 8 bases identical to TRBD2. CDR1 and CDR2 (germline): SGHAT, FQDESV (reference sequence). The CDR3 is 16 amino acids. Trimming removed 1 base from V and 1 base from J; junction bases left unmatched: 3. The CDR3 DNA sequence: TGTGCCAGCAGCTTAGTTCCGGGAGGGTCCTACAATGAGCAGTTCTTC. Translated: CASSLVPGGSYNEQFF.

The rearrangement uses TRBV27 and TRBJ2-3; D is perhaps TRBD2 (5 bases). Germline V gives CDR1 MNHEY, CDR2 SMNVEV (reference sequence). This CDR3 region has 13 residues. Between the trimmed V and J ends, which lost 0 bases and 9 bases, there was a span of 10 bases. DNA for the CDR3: TGTGCCAGCAGTTTATCAGGGCGGGTAACGCAGTATTTT. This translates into CASSLSGRVTQYF.

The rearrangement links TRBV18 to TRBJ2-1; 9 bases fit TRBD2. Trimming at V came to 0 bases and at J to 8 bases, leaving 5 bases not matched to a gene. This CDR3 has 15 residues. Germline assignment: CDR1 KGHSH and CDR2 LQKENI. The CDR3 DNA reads TGTGCCAGCTCACCACCTGAACTAGCGGGCGATGAGCAGTTCTTC. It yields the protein CASSPPELAGDEQFF. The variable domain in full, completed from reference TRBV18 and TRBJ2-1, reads NAGVMQNPRHLVRRRGQEARLRCSPMKGHSHVYWYRQLPEEGLKFMVYLQKENIIDESGMPKERFSAEFPKEGPSILRIQQVVRGDSAAYFCASSPPELAGDEQFFGPGTRLTVL.

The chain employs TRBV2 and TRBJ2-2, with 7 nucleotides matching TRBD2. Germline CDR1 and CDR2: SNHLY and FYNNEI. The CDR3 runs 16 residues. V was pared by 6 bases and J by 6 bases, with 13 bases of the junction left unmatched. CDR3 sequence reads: CASRGGPAGYAGELFF. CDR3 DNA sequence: TGTGCCAGCAGGGGTGGTCCAGCGGGATACGCCGGGGAGCTGTTTTTT.

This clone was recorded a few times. Here the CDR3 DNA reads TGCAGCGTTGAATCAGGGATTGGGCAGCCCCAGCATTTT. Protein product: CSVESGIGQPQHF. The V gene is TRBV29-1, the J gene TRBJ1-5, with a tentative D call TRBD1 (5 bases). In germline, CDR1 is SQVTM, CDR2 ANQGSEA. V lost 2 bases and J 7 bases, leaving 12 bases between the germline ends. CDR3 size: 13 residues. The full variable domain, its missing parts supplied by reference TRBV29-1 and TRBJ1-5, is SAVISQKPSRDICQRGTSLTIQCQVDSQVTMMFWYRQQPGQSLTLIATANQGSEATYESGFVIDKFPISRPNLTFSTLTVSNMSPEDSSIYLCSVESGIGQPQHFGDGTRLSIL.

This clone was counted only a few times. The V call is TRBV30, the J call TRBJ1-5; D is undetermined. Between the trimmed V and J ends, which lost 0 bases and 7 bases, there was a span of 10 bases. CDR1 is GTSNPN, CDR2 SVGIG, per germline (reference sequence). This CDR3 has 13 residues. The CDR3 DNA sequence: TGTGCCTGGAGTGTACAGATTTACCAGCCCCAGCATTTT. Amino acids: CAWSVQIYQPQHF.